The 14 T cell receptor beta chains in this list originate from one sample, sequenced in a study of regulatory T cells in long-lasting Graves disease. Time point noted: newly diagnosed GD, antithyroid drugs for less than 3 months. The TCR library was prepared using RNA isolated from PBMCs. The TCR beta library used iRepertoire HTBI primers with Arm-PCR amplification of CDR3. Via MiXCR, TCRdb re-called the multiplex PCR reads, giving one row per CDR3 protein. The table includes hundreds of thousands of distinct CDR3 sequences, around 15% detected once. The same sample was also studied in work on T cells in Graves' hyperthyroidism and ophthalmopathy.

This sample comprised peripheral blood mononuclear cells (PBMCs), obtained at new diagnosis, from a patient treated with antithyroid drugs. The receptors come from a woman aged 25 to 39 with Graves disease.

This clonotype was picked up a small number of times. Since a much larger clone is just one base distant, this may be a read error. No conserved phenylalanine or tryptophan is present at the end of the CDR3, so a read error is the likely explanation. The rearrangement links TRBV20-1 to TRBJ1-1; D is ambiguous. Deletions cut 1 base from V and 1 base from J, with 16 bases between. The CDR3 is 16 residues long. Per germline, CDR1 DFQATT and CDR2 SNEGSKA (reference sequence). The CDR3 protein is CSARGNVERRNTEAFL. DNA for the CDR3: TGCAGTGCTAGAGGGAACGTTGAACGAAGGAACACTGAAGCTTTCCTT.

The chain couples TRBV19 to TRBJ2-7; 9 nucleotides line up with TRBD1. This CDR3 region has 15 residues. The germline gives CDR1 LNHDA, CDR2 SQIVND (reference sequence). V lost 1 base and J lost 5; bases outside the gene matches: 6. CDR3 sequence reads: CASSIARTGVNEQYF. In nucleotides, the CDR3 is TGTGCCAGTAGTATAGCCCGGACAGGGGTAAACGAGCAGTACTTC.

This clonotype was picked up many times. This chain joins TRBV2 and TRBJ1-5, with D unclear. This CDR3 has 16 amino acids. Germline CDR1 reads SNHLY; CDR2 reads FYNNEI. The V and J ends lost 2 bases and 2 bases respectively, with 13 bases between them. This CDR3 reads CASSEFVSGGNQPQHF. In nucleotides, the CDR3 is TGTGCCAGCAGTGAATTTGTATCGGGAGGCAATCAGCCCCAGCATTTT. The variable domain in full, completed from reference TRBV2 and TRBJ1-5, reads EPEVTQTPSHQVTQMGQEVILRCVPISNHLYFYWYRQILGQKVEFLVSFYNNEISEKSEIFDDQFSVERPDGSNFTLKIRSTKLEDSAMYFCASSEFVSGGNQPQHFGDGTRLSIL.

The J gene is TRBJ2-7, the V gene TRBV18, with TRBD1 identical over 11 bases. Germline lookup yields CDR1 KGHSH and CDR2 LQKENI. Trimming took 2 bases from V and 4 from J; bases not matched to a gene: 10. This CDR3 has 17 residues. The CDR3 sequence is CASSPTIGTGGAYEQYF. As DNA, the CDR3 is TGTGCCAGCTCACCAACGATCGGGACAGGGGGTGCGTACGAGCAGTACTTC.

The table lists this clonotype with a few counts. For the CDR3, the DNA is TGTGCCAGCAGCTTACCCAGGGCGCAGTACGAGCAGTACTTC. This codes for CASSLPRAQYEQYF. V usage is TRBV7-9 and J usage is TRBJ2-7; the D gene is possibly TRBD1 (5 bases). V was trimmed by 2 bases and J by 4 bases, leaving 12 bases between them. Germline V gene lookup returns CDR1 SEHNR and CDR2 FQNEAQ (reference sequence). The CDR3 spans 14 residues.

V usage is TRBV19 and J usage is TRBJ1-1; the D is unclear. The germline CDR1 and CDR2 sequences are LNHDA and SQIVND (reference sequence). The CDR3 totals 13 residues. V was trimmed by 4 bases and J by 3 bases, leaving 9 bases between them. Here the CDR3 reads CASSKRTYTEAFF. The CDR3 bases are TGTGCCAGTAGTAAACGGACCTACACTGAAGCTTTCTTT.

This clonotype was detected only a few times. The chain links TRBV5-1 to TRBJ2-5, with 7 bases fitting TRBD1. The V gene end was trimmed by 0 bases and the J gene end by 2 bases; junction bases not matched to a gene: 7. The CDR3 extends over 16 amino acids. Germline V gene sequence: CDR1 SGHRS, CDR2 YFSETQ. The CDR3 region has the DNA TGCGCCAGCAGCTTGGACAGGGGAGTCCGTCAAGAGACCCAGTACTTC. The encoded protein is CASSLDRGVRQETQYF.

This clonotype was seen a few times. This chain links TRBV3-1 with TRBJ2-5, with TRBD1 matching over 9 bases. Trimming cost V 5 bases and J 1 base; bases outside gene matches: 14. The germline V gene encodes CDR1 LGHDT and CDR2 YNNKEL (reference sequence). The CDR3 contains 18 residues. Written as DNA, the CDR3 is TGTGCCAGCAGCGGACAGGGGCCCTTCCCCTTATCCCAAGAGACCCAGTACTTC. Translated: CASSGQGPFPLSQETQYF.

This clonotype came up once. Since a much larger clone is just one base distant, this may be a read error. This sequence joins TRBV28 and TRBJ2-2; 8 bases fit TRBD2. The CDR3 runs 15 residues. The V gene's germline CDR1 is MDHEN and CDR2 SYDVKM. The CDR3 loop reads CASSNAGLDTGGLFF. The CDR3 DNA is TGTGCCAGCAGTAATGCGGGACTAGACACCGGGGGGCTGTTTTTT.

The gene calls are TRBV20-1 and TRBJ2-2; D might be TRBD1 (6 bases). This CDR3 has 16 residues. Germline lookup yields CDR1 DFQATT and CDR2 SNEGSKA (reference sequence). V shed 2 bases and J shed 0 bases, with 13 bases lying between them. CDR3 DNA: TGCAGTGCTAGAACTGGGGGCCCCACGAACACCGGGGAGCTGTTTTTT. Residues: CSARTGGPTNTGELFF.

This clonotype was recorded many times. The rearrangement joins TRBV27 to TRBJ2-5; no reliable D call. CDR1 is MNHEY and CDR2 is SMNVEV in the germline V gene (reference sequence). V lost 1 base, J lost 5 bases, and 11 bases lay in between. The CDR3 has 14 amino acids. The chain's CDR3 is CASSLLNSRETQYF. The CDR3 nucleotides are TGTGCCAGCAGTTTATTAAATTCGCGGGAGACCCAGTACTTC.

This clonotype has more than one count but fewer than ten. The chain combines TRBV20-1 with TRBJ1-4; a possible D gene is TRBD1 (6 bases). The CDR3 covers 16 residues. In germline, CDR1 is DFQATT, CDR2 SNEGSKA (reference sequence). Trimming stripped 5 bases from V and 1 base from J, with 17 bases between. CDR3 sequence reads: CSAPTGAGGTNEKLFF. For the CDR3, the DNA is TGCAGTGCTCCGACGGGGGCGGGAGGAACTAATGAAAAACTGTTTTTT.

Points on this clonotype: One end of the junction varies from germline; a read error may be responsible. This sequence joins TRBV9 and TRBJ2-1, with 14 bases matching TRBD2. CDR3 length: 16 residues. Germline V CDR1 and CDR2: SGDLS, YYNGEE. CDR3 region: CASSVGGLAGVNERFF. The DNA for the CDR3 is TGTGCCAGCAGCGTAGGGGGACTAGCGGGAGTAAATGAGCGGTTCTTC.

This clonotype was counted only a few times. This chain connects TRBV7-9 to TRBJ2-2; 8 bases map to TRBD2. V gave up 0 bases and J gave up 1 base; unmatched junction bases: 1. The V gene's germline CDR1 is SEHNR and CDR2 FQNEAQ (reference sequence). CDR3 length equals 16 residues. The CDR3 loop reads CASSLALAVNTGELFF. CDR3 in DNA: TGTGCCAGCAGCTTAGCACTAGCGGTGAACACCGGGGAGCTGTTTTTT.